These 3 T cell receptor beta chains came from one sample sequenced in a study of blood T cell repertoires in COVID-19. Only in-frame clones appear in the TCRdb table, and some are missing; sequencing was by immunoSEQ multiplex PCR. The table has 65,000 to 75,000 clones, about 84% seen once. Sequenced material: peripheral blood. The source is a human donor in a cohort sampled during active COVID-19.

This rearrangement joins TRBV21-1 to TRBJ2-1; the table's D call of TRBD1 was not tested on the DNA. TRBV21-1 represents a pseudogene. The CDR3 is 18 amino acids. CDR3 bases: TGTGCCAGCACCCACCCGGGATTACAGGGGGCGAAGCGAAATGAGCAGTTCTTC. It codes for CASTHPGLQGAKRNEQFF.

The chain recombines TRBV12-5 with TRBJ2-1, with 10 bases lining up with TRBD2. J gave up 4 bases and V 7 bases, and 10 bases lay outside the gene matches. CDR1 and CDR2 (germline): LGHNT, FRNRAP. This CDR3 spans 16 amino acids. CDR3 nucleotide sequence: TGTGCTAGTGCTCCTCCCTTAGCGGGAGGATACAATGAGCAGTTCTTC. This translates into CASAPPLAGGYNEQFF.

Written as DNA, the CDR3 is TGTGCCAGCAGCTTGGAGGGAGGGCCGGACAATGAGCAGTTCTTC. This translates into CASSLEGGPDNEQFF. The rearrangement uses TRBV7-2 and TRBJ2-1; 7 nucleotides line up with TRBD2. Germline V gene lookup returns CDR1 SGHTA and CDR2 FQGNSA. The length of the CDR3 is 15 residues. Trimming at V came to 3 bases and at J to 5 bases, leaving 7 bases not matched to a gene. Filled out from reference TRBV7-2 and TRBJ2-1, the complete variable domain reads GAGVSQSPSNKVTEKGKDVELRCDPISGHTALYWYRQSLGQGLEFLIYFQGNSAPDKSGLPSDRFSAERTGGSVSTLTIQRTQQEDSAVYLCASSLEGGPDNEQFFGPGTRLTVL.